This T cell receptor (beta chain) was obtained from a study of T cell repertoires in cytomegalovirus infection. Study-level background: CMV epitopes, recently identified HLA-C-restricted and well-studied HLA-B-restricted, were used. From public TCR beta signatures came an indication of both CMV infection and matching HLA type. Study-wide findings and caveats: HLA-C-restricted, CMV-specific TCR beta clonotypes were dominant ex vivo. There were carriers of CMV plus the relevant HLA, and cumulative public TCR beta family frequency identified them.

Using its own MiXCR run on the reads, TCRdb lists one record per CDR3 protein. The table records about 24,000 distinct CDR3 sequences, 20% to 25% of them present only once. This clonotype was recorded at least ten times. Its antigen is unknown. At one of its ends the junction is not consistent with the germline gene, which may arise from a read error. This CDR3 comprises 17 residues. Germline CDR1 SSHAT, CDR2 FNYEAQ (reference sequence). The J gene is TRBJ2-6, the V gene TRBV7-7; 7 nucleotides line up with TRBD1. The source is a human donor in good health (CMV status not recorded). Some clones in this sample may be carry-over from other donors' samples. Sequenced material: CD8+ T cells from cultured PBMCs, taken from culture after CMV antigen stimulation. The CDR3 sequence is CASSFDRAGSGANVLTF. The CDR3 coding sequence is TGTGCTAGCAGCTTCGACAGGGCAGGTTCTGGGGCCAACGTCCTGACTTTC.